Following are 28 T cell receptor beta chains from one sample sequenced in a study of persistence of HIV-infected CD4 T cells. Cells were stimulated with CMV-infected fibroblast lysates at roughly 10 ug/mL. Sorted nonresponding memory CD4+ T cells were CD40L-negative, CD69-negative, CD45RO-high. The libraries were made with immunoSEQ version 4 in survey mode. TCRdb's table, derived via immunoSEQ multiplex PCR, lists solely in-frame clones and lacks some. The sample shows 25,000 to 30,000 clones, about 80% of them seen only once. The antigens these receptors bind are not known. The input for sequencing was CD4+ T cells sorted from PBMCs after 18-hour stimulation, taken from a patient who received antiretroviral therapy. All receptors come from an adult woman with HIV who was CMV-seropositive.

The J gene is TRBJ1-1, the V gene TRBV6-1; D is ambiguous. This CDR3 is 14 amino acids long. The V gene lost 3 bases and the J gene lost 0 bases, with 8 bases spanning the gap. Germline assignment: CDR1 MNHNS and CDR2 SASEGT. CDR3 sequence reads: CASSENYMNTEAFF. In DNA form, the CDR3 reads TGTGCCAGCAGTGAGAACTACATGAACACTGAAGCTTTCTTT.

The chain combines TRBV29-1 with TRBJ1-1, with D possibly matching TRBD1 (5 bases). Germline V lookup: CDR1 SQVTM, CDR2 ANQGSEA. Trimming stripped 0 bases from V and 10 bases from J, with 15 bases between. CDR3 length equals 13 residues. For the CDR3, the DNA is TGCAGCGTTGAAGAAGGGGCCAGCCGGGCAGCTTTCTTT. The encoded protein is CSVEEGASRAAFF.

The CDR3 spells CASSVAPQSSSGNTIYF. The CDR3 DNA reads TGTGCCAGCAGCGTAGCCCCACAGTCGTCCTCTGGAAACACCATATATTTT. The V call is TRBV9, the J call TRBJ1-3, with unresolved D. CDR3 length: 17 amino acids. V was trimmed by 0 bases and J by 0 bases, leaving 13 bases between them. Germline assignment: CDR1 SGDLS and CDR2 YYNGEE.

This clone appeared a few times. The chain employs TRBV11-3 and TRBJ2-5, with 7 nucleotides matching TRBD1. This CDR3 has 15 amino acids. V was clipped by 5 bases and J by 5 bases; unmatched bases: 11. CDR1 SGHNT and CDR2 YENEEA come from the germline V gene. CDR3 nucleotide sequence: TGTGCCAGCAGCCCAGGGACAGACAGACTTGAGACCCAGTACTTC. This translates into CASSPGTDRLETQYF.

The V call is TRBV19, the J call TRBJ1-1; 8 bases align to TRBD1. J gave up 3 bases and V 9 bases, and 21 bases lay outside the gene matches. There are 18 residues in the CDR3. CDR1 is LNHDA and CDR2 is SQIVND in the germline V gene (reference sequence). The CDR3 DNA is TGTGCCAGCCAGCGTGAGGGACAGGCCCTCATGCGAGACACTGAAGCTTTCTTT. This translates into CASQREGQALMRDTEAFF.

The V and J genes are TRBV5-6 and TRBJ2-5; 9 bases are shared with TRBD2. CDR1 and CDR2 from the germline V gene are SGHDT and YYEEEE. V shed 0 bases, J shed 2 bases, and the junction held 2 bases outside the gene matches. The CDR3 sequence is 15 residues long. CDR3 sequence (DNA): TGTGCCAGCAGCTTGGGCCTAGCGGGGCAAGAGACCCAGTACTTC. It codes for CASSLGLAGQETQYF. Combining the CDR3 with reference TRBV5-6 and TRBJ2-5 gives the whole variable domain DAGVTQSPTHLIKTRGQQVTLRCSPKSGHDTVSWYQQALGQGPQFIFQYYEEEERQRGNFPDRFSGHQFPNYSSELNVNALLLGDSALYLCASSLGLAGQETQYFGPGTRLLVL.

The chain combines TRBV7-2 with TRBJ2-3; possibly TRBD2 for D (5 bases). Per germline, CDR1 SGHTA and CDR2 FQGNSA. This CDR3 spans 16 amino acids. The V gene lost 5 bases and the J gene lost 2 bases, with 17 bases spanning the gap. This CDR3 is CASSLRRLANTDTQYF. The CDR3 DNA reads as TGTGCCAGCAGCCTTCGGCGGCTAGCTAACACAGATACGCAGTATTTT.

V gene TRBV9 combines with J gene TRBJ2-1; D gene ambiguous. Germline V gives CDR1 SGDLS, CDR2 YYNGEE. Trimming removed 0 bases from V and 10 bases from J, with 11 bases in between. The CDR3 totals 13 residues. Here the CDR3 reads CASSVEGNGEQFF. The DNA for the CDR3 is TGTGCCAGCAGCGTAGAGGGAAATGGGGAGCAGTTCTTC.

This chain links TRBV5-6 with TRBJ2-1; 9 nucleotides line up with TRBD1. With V trimmed by 1 base and J by 3 bases, 2 bases remained unmatched. This CDR3 is built from 15 residues. Looked up from germline, CDR1 is SGHDT and CDR2 is YYEEEE. The CDR3 protein is CASSLWDRVYNEQFF. The CDR3 region has the DNA TGTGCCAGCAGCTTGTGGGACAGGGTCTACAATGAGCAGTTCTTC.

J is TRBJ1-1 and V is TRBV6-6, with 9 positions matching TRBD1. With 4 bases clipped from V and 5 bases from J, the junction kept 11 bases outside the gene matches. Germline V gene sequence: CDR1 MNHNY, CDR2 SVGAGI (reference sequence). The length of the CDR3 is 16 residues. The CDR3 region has the DNA TGTGCCAGCAGTTTCCCCCAGACAGGGGGTAGGACTGAAGCTTTCTTT. Its translation: CASSFPQTGGRTEAFF.

This clone is termed medium-sized. The rearrangement joins TRBV5-1 to TRBJ1-1; D possibly corresponds to TRBD1 (5 bases). Germline CDR1 SGHRS, CDR2 YFSETQ. This CDR3 is 14 amino acids long. Trimming pared 0 bases from V and 7 bases from J, leaving 13 bases between. DNA of the CDR3: TGCGCCAGCAGCTTGGCCCCAGGGCAAGGTGAAGCTTTCTTT. It codes for CASSLAPGQGEAFF.

The chain joins TRBV11-1 to TRBJ2-1; unclear D gene. CDR1 is SGHAT, CDR2 FQDESV, per germline (reference sequence). The V end was cut by 6 bases, the J end by 8 bases, with 11 bases between. CDR3 length: 12 residues. CDR3 in amino acids: CASSSNRDEQFF. CDR3 nucleotides: TGTGCCAGCAGTAGTAACCGCGATGAGCAGTTCTTC.

This chain joins TRBV6-5 and TRBJ2-2; no definite D call. Deletions cut 8 bases from V and 0 bases from J, with 10 bases between. Germline assignment: CDR1 MNHEY and CDR2 SVGAGI. CDR3 size: 14 residues. CDR3 coding DNA: TGTGCCAGCCGTCAACTCGCGAACACCGGGGAGCTGTTTTTT. Amino acids: CASRQLANTGELFF.

The chain has TRBV19 and TRBJ2-5; weak D call: TRBD2 (5 bases). Germline V gene data show CDR1 as LNHDA and CDR2 as SQIVND (reference sequence). The CDR3 is 13 amino acids. CDR3 DNA sequence: TGTGCTTCTGGCGGGCAGCCGGGGGAGACCCAGTACTTC. It is translated as CASGGQPGETQYF.

This chain connects TRBV5-1 to TRBJ2-5; no clear D. CDR1 and CDR2 from the germline V gene are SGHRS and YFSETQ. Trimming took off 7 bases at V and 0 bases at J, with 13 bases between the two ends. The length of the CDR3 is 14 residues. The CDR3 protein is CASRAVGYQETQYF. In nucleotides, the CDR3 is TGCGCCAGCCGAGCCGTTGGGTACCAAGAGACCCAGTACTTC.

The chain has TRBV19 and TRBJ1-1; D is possibly TRBD1 (5 bases). V gave up 7 bases and J gave up 5 bases, with 17 bases separating them. Germline CDR1 LNHDA, CDR2 SQIVND (reference sequence). CDR3 length equals 14 residues. The CDR3 region is CASNRGTISTEAFF. The CDR3 bases are TGTGCCAGTAACCGGGGGACGATTAGTACTGAAGCTTTCTTT.

V is TRBV9 and J is TRBJ1-1, with TRBD1 identical over 7 bases. V shed 0 bases and J 2 bases; nucleotides not matched to a gene: 1. Germline values: CDR1 SGDLS, CDR2 YYNGEE. CDR3 length equals 14 residues. The CDR3 DNA reads as TGTGCCAGCAGCGTAGGGACAGGTAACACTGAAGCTTTCTTT. Translation gives CASSVGTGNTEAFF.

This chain links TRBV29-1 with TRBJ1-5; possible D gene TRBD1, 6 bases. The CDR3 runs to 13 residues. V dropped 4 bases and J dropped 6 bases, with 13 bases sitting between them. Per the germline V gene, CDR1 is SQVTM and CDR2 is ANQGSEA. The CDR3 sequence is CSVGFGGAQPQHF. The DNA of the CDR3 is TGCAGCGTTGGGTTTGGGGGGGCTCAGCCCCAGCATTTT.

The rearrangement joins TRBV19 to TRBJ1-5; D perhaps matches TRBD1 (6 bases). V was cut by 7 bases and J by 3 bases, with 10 bases left in between. The germline CDR1 and CDR2 sequences are LNHDA and SQIVND (reference sequence). The CDR3 extends over 13 amino acids. CDR3 DNA sequence: TGTGCCAGTACTACAGGGATCAATCAGCCCCAGCATTTT. Protein product: CASTTGINQPQHF. The full variable domain, its missing parts supplied by reference TRBV19 and TRBJ1-5, is DGGITQSPKYLFRKEGQNVTLSCEQNLNHDAMYWYRQDPGQGLRLIYYSQIVNDFQKGDIAEGYSVSREKKESFPLTVTSAQKNPTAFYLCASTTGINQPQHFGDGTRLSIL.

J is TRBJ1-2 and V is TRBV5-1, with D possibly matching TRBD1 (6 bases). Germline CDR1 reads SGHRS; CDR2 reads YFSETQ. The CDR3 totals 14 residues. The V end was cut by 5 bases, the J end by 7 bases, with 18 bases between. CDR3 DNA: TGCGCCAGCAGGGAATTGGCAGGGGCCGGTGGCTACACCTTC. Translating it yields CASRELAGAGGYTF. The whole variable domain, filled in from reference TRBV5-1 and TRBJ1-2, reads KAGVTQTPRYLIKTRGQQVTLSCSPISGHRSVSWYQQTPGQGLQFLFEYFSETQRNKGNFPGRFSGRQFSNSRSEMNVSTLELGDSALYLCASRELAGAGGYTFGSGTRLTVV.

The gene calls are TRBV7-9 and TRBJ1-6; D unresolved. The V gene's germline CDR1 is SEHNR and CDR2 FQNEAQ (reference sequence). Trimming shortened V by 1 base and J by 8 bases, and 9 bases separated the two germline ends. This CDR3 contains 14 residues. CDR3 in amino acids: CASSLGSSHSPLHF. CDR3 nucleotide sequence: TGTGCCAGCAGCTTAGGAAGTAGTCATTCACCCCTCCACTTT.

V gene TRBV28 combines with J gene TRBJ1-2; no definite D call. Germline V gene sequence: CDR1 MDHEN, CDR2 SYDVKM. The CDR3 is 14 amino acids. V shed 3 bases and J shed 4 bases, with 12 bases lying between them. CDR3 in DNA: TGTGCCAGCAGTTTGGCGGTCAGATCCTATGGCTACACCTTC. Translated: CASSLAVRSYGYTF.

The gene calls are TRBV10-3 and TRBJ2-1; 7 nucleotides agree with TRBD1. Trimming took 6 bases from V and 7 from J; bases not matched to a gene: 9. From germline, CDR1 is ENHRY and CDR2 SYGVKD. This CDR3 has 14 residues. This chain's CDR3 is CAIRATGTANEQFF. The CDR3 DNA is TGTGCCATCAGGGCCACCGGGACAGCGAATGAGCAGTTCTTC.

Of note for this clone: Within the sample, other DNA sequences also encode this same CDR3. The J gene is TRBJ2-1, the V gene TRBV5-1; 15 bases fit TRBD2. The trim removed 3 bases at V and 4 bases at J, leaving 2 bases unmatched. This CDR3 has 16 amino acids. Germline CDR1 SGHRS, CDR2 YFSETQ. The CDR3 loop is CASSSGLAGGYNEQFF. DNA for the CDR3: TGCGCCAGCAGCTCGGGACTAGCGGGGGGTTACAATGAGCAGTTCTTC.

The chain employs TRBV4-1 and TRBJ1-1; the D is unclear. Deletions cut 4 bases from V and 4 bases from J, with 10 bases between. The germline CDR1 and CDR2 sequences are MGHRA and YSYEKL. CDR3 size: 13 residues. The CDR3 here is CASSLRVGTEAFF. The DNA of the CDR3 is TGCGCCAGCAGCCTCCGGGTCGGCACTGAAGCTTTCTTT.

This clone came up a few times. The V gene is TRBV7-9, the J gene TRBJ2-1; D may be TRBD1 or TRBD2 (5 bases each). The germline V gene encodes CDR1 SEHNR and CDR2 FQNEAQ (reference sequence). The CDR3 loop spans 15 amino acids. V shed 7 bases and J shed 0 bases, with 13 bases lying between them. CDR3 in DNA: TGTGCCAGCACCGGTCCAGGGAGCTCCTACAATGAGCAGTTCTTC. Protein sequence: CASTGPGSSYNEQFF.

This clone was seen only a few times. The CDR3 coding sequence is TGTGCCACCCTCTCGAGGGATGAGCAGTTCTTC. It is translated as CATLSRDEQFF. This chain links TRBV6-5 with TRBJ2-1, with a weak D call TRBD2 (5 bases). This CDR3 has 11 residues. Germline assignment: CDR1 MNHEY and CDR2 SVGAGI. Trimming cost V 10 bases and J 8 bases, with 12 bases left between them.

The chain employs TRBV19 and TRBJ2-2, with 8 bases fitting TRBD2. The CDR3 is 17 residues long. Germline CDR1 LNHDA, CDR2 SQIVND (reference sequence). Unmatched junction bases numbered 8, after V lost 4 bases and J lost 1 base. The CDR3 region has the DNA TGTGCCAGTAGTAATCCCCTCGGGAGGGGGAACACCGGGGAGCTGTTTTTT. It codes for CASSNPLGRGNTGELFF. Drawing the rest from reference TRBV19 and TRBJ2-2, the complete variable domain is DGGITQSPKYLFRKEGQNVTLSCEQNLNHDAMYWYRQDPGQGLRLIYYSQIVNDFQKGDIAEGYSVSREKKESFPLTVTSAQKNPTAFYLCASSNPLGRGNTGELFFGEGSRLTVL.